Reported below is one T cell receptor (beta chain). Primers: 60 Vbeta forward and 13 Jbeta reverse. Profiling relied on immunoSEQ multiplex PCR, and the TCRdb table lists in-frame clones only, not all of them. This sample carries approximately 120,000 clones, just under 75% of them seen once, and the ten largest clones take around 5%. This sample is drawn from a study of cytomegalovirus exposure and HLA in healthy donors. Germline loops: CDR1 MNHNY, CDR2 SVGAGI (reference sequence). The CDR3 contains 15 residues. Trimming shortened V by 7 bases and J by 0 bases, and 13 bases separated the two germline ends.

Material: PBMCs. The origin of this receptor is a man aged 55 to 69 in good health and CMV-seropositive. This chain joins TRBV6-6 and TRBJ2-1; tentative D call: TRBD1 (7 bases). DNA for the CDR3: TGTGCCAGCACCCCCAGGGGGGCCTCCTACAATGAGCAGTTCTTC. Protein sequence: CASTPRGASYNEQFF.